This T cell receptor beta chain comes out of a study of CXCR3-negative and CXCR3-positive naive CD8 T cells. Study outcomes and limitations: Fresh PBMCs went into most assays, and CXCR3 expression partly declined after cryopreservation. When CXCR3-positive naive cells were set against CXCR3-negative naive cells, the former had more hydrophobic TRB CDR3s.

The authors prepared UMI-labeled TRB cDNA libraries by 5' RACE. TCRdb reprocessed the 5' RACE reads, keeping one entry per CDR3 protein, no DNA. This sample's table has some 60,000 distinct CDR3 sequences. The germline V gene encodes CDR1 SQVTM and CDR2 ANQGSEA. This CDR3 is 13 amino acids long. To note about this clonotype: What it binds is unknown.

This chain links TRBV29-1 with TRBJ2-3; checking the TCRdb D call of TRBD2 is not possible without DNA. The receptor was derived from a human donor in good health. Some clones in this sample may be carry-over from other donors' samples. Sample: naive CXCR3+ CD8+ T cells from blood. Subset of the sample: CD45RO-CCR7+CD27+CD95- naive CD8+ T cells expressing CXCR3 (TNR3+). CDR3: CSVLIPLEGTQYF.